Listed here are 16 T cell receptor beta chains from one sample, sequenced in a study of T cells in Graves' hyperthyroidism and ophthalmopathy. Amplification yielded TCR beta CDR3 regions, with RNA transcripts as the source. The HTBI primer set was used in a first-round RT-PCR of the TCR CDR3. TCRdb ran MiXCR on the multiplex PCR reads and lists one entry per CDR3 protein. In the table there are 750,000 to 900,000 distinct CDR3 sequences, 38% of which are singletons. Material: blood. Every receptor here comes from a man in his late teens or twenties with Graves' hyperthyroidism.

The rearrangement links TRBV20-1 to TRBJ1-2; D is possibly TRBD1 (5 bases). Germline assignment: CDR1 DFQATT and CDR2 SNEGSKA (reference sequence). V was clipped by 5 bases and J by 3 bases, with 13 bases between them. The CDR3 is 13 amino acids. The CDR3 DNA reads TGCAGTGCTCGGAGGGGCCTGGACTATGGCTACACCTTC. This encodes CSARRGLDYGYTF.

The genes are TRBV5-1 and TRBJ1-6; TRBD1 might be the D (6 bases). V gave up 5 bases and J gave up 12 bases, with 24 bases separating them. The CDR3 contains 16 residues. Germline CDR1 SGHRS, CDR2 YFSETQ. In DNA, the CDR3 is TGCGCCAGCAGTACCACCGGGGGCCTCACTCGGGTACCCCTCCACTTT. Translation: CASSTTGGLTRVPLHF.

The V call is TRBV7-2, the J call TRBJ2-7; TRBD2 aligns across 15 bases. Per germline, CDR1 SGHTA and CDR2 FQGNSA. The CDR3 sequence is 16 residues long. The trim removed 5 bases at V and 4 bases at J, leaving 6 bases unmatched. The CDR3 DNA reads as TGTGCCAGCAGCGCCGGACTAGCGGGAGGGCTATACGAGCAGTACTTC. Amino acid sequence: CASSAGLAGGLYEQYF.

The chain carries TRBV12-3 or TRBV12-4 and TRBJ2-7; maybe TRBD2 (5 bases). V lost 5 bases, J lost 2 bases, and 22 bases lay in between. The CDR3 runs 17 residues. CDR3 loop: CASSHNPRRTGTYEQYF. The CDR3 coding sequence is TGTGCCAGCAGTCACAACCCGCGGAGGACGGGGACCTACGAGCAGTACTTC.

For this clonotype: One base away lies a much larger clone, so this may be a sequencing read error. This chain uses TRBV7-9 with TRBJ1-1; no clear D gene. Germline V gene data show CDR1 as SEHNR and CDR2 as FQNEAQ (reference sequence). The CDR3 totals 10 residues. CDR3 sequence (DNA): TGTGCCAGCCCCCGACTTGAAGCTTCCTTT. Translating it yields CASPRLEASF.

J is TRBJ1-3 and V is TRBV7-9; D call uncertain. With 11 bases removed from V and 2 bases from J, the gap between germline ends came to 13 bases. The CDR3 totals 13 residues. Germline loops: CDR1 SEHNR, CDR2 FQNEAQ (reference sequence). The CDR3 DNA sequence: TGTGCCCTTAGCGGCGCGGCTGGAAACACCATATATTTT. The encoded protein is CALSGAAGNTIYF.

This clonotype came up many times. The chain links TRBV6-6 to TRBJ1-6; D gene ambiguous. The CDR3 contains 11 residues. Germline CDR1 and CDR2: MNHNY and SVGAGI (reference sequence). Trimming cost V 5 bases and J 12 bases, with 8 bases left between them. CDR3 residues: CASSALVPLHF. DNA of the CDR3: TGTGCCAGCAGTGCCCTAGTACCCCTCCACTTT.

The genes are TRBV28 and TRBJ2-7; D gene ambiguous. CDR1 and CDR2 (germline): MDHEN, SYDVKM. Between the trimmed V and J ends, which lost 3 bases and 9 bases, there was a span of 9 bases. There are 11 residues in the CDR3. The CDR3: CASSLWAGQYF. CDR3 bases: TGTGCCAGCAGTTTGTGGGCAGGGCAGTACTTC.

This clonotype appeared a few times. V gene TRBV29-1 combines with J gene TRBJ1-5, with D unclear. V shed 6 bases and J shed 7 bases, with 16 bases lying between them. The CDR3 sequence is 13 residues long. CDR1 is SQVTM and CDR2 is ANQGSEA in the germline V gene. Written as DNA, the CDR3 is TGCAGCGTCGGTGCTCCTTTGTCCCAGCCCCAGCATTTT. Amino acid sequence: CSVGAPLSQPQHF. The full variable domain, in which reference TRBV29-1 and TRBJ1-5 provide the parts outside the CDR3, is SAVISQKPSRDICQRGTSLTIQCQVDSQVTMMFWYRQQPGQSLTLIATANQGSEATYESGFVIDKFPISRPNLTFSTLTVSNMSPEDSSIYLCSVGAPLSQPQHFGDGTRLSIL.

This clonotype was picked up a small number of times. V usage is TRBV7-6 and J usage is TRBJ2-5; 7 nucleotides line up with TRBD2. The germline V gene has CDR1 SGHVS and CDR2 FNYEAQ. The J segment lost 4 bases and the V segment lost 0 bases, leaving 5 bases of the junction unmatched. The CDR3 runs to 15 residues. CDR3 bases: TGTGCCAGCAGCTTAGCGCCGGGGGGTTCAGAGACCCAGTACTTC. Its protein is CASSLAPGGSETQYF.

This clonotype occurred once. One junction end disagrees with the germline gene, perhaps due to a read error. The V call is TRBV10-3, the J call TRBJ2-1; D not resolved. CDR1 is ENHRY and CDR2 is SYGVKD in the germline V gene. The CDR3 runs 13 residues. The CDR3 DNA reads TGTGCCAGCAGTGAGGCTTATGCCAATGAGCAGTTCTTC. Its protein is CASSEAYANEQFF.

The V and J genes are TRBV9 and TRBJ2-7, with 11 bases lining up with TRBD2. Germline V gene lookup returns CDR1 SGDLS and CDR2 YYNGEE. This CDR3 contains 14 residues. The junction had 12 bases not matched to a gene; V was cut back by 4 bases and J by 12 bases. The CDR3 spells CASSSGTSGDGLYF. Here the CDR3 DNA reads TGTGCCAGCAGCTCTGGGACTAGCGGAGACGGTCTGTACTTC.

The chain carries TRBV20-1 and TRBJ2-5; 8 nucleotides align to TRBD1. V gave up 1 base and J gave up 1 base; unmatched junction bases: 11. The V gene's germline CDR1 is DFQATT and CDR2 SNEGSKA (reference sequence). This CDR3 contains 17 residues. The CDR3 sequence: CSARVVRTGKVQETQYF. CDR3 DNA: TGCAGTGCTAGAGTCGTAAGGACAGGGAAGGTCCAAGAGACCCAGTACTTC.

This clonotype was seen ten or more times. This chain joins TRBV15 and TRBJ1-1; the D gene is possibly TRBD1 (6 bases). The CDR3 covers 16 residues. Germline V gives CDR1 LNHNV, CDR2 YYDKDF (reference sequence). The germline V and J ends were trimmed by 0 bases and 0 bases, with 11 bases remaining between them. The CDR3 bases are TGTGCCACCAGCAGAGATCTAGGACAGCTGAACACTGAAGCTTTCTTT. Translating it yields CATSRDLGQLNTEAFF. Based on the CDR3 plus reference TRBV15 and TRBJ1-1, the full variable domain is DAMVIQNPRYQVTQFGKPVTLSCSQTLNHNVMYWYQQKSSQAPKLLFHYYDKDFNNEADTPDNFQSRRPNTSFCFLDIRSPGLGDTAMYLCATSRDLGQLNTEAFFGQGTRLTVV.

This clonotype was picked up many times. As DNA, the CDR3 is TGCGCCAGCAGTGAACAGGGCGCCGCTCAGCCCCAGCATTTT. Its protein is CASSEQGAAQPQHF. V and J are TRBV10-2 and TRBJ1-5; TRBD1 might be the D (6 bases). Trimming shortened V by 3 bases and J by 6 bases, and 12 bases separated the two germline ends. This CDR3 has 14 amino acids. Germline V gene data show CDR1 as WSHSY and CDR2 as SAAADI.

V usage is TRBV29-1 and J usage is TRBJ1-2, with a weak D call TRBD1 (6 bases). The CDR3 sequence is 11 residues long. Germline V CDR1 and CDR2: SQVTM, ANQGSEA. Trimming stripped 7 bases from V and 5 bases from J, with 11 bases between. The CDR3 DNA follows: TGCAGCGCCAGTACAGGGTATGGCTACACCTTC. Translated: CSASTGYGYTF.